Listed here are 6 T cell receptor beta chains from one sample, sequenced in a study of post-analysis software for immune sequencing data. Which antigens these TCRs recognize remains unknown. Every TCR beta cDNA library bore unique molecular identifiers. TCRdb used MiXCR to reprocess the PCR reads, holding one entry per CDR3 protein. The sample shows hundreds of thousands of distinct CDR3 sequences, roughly 45% of them seen only once. The study's findings and limits: Relative to controls, patients had about five TRBV segments at higher frequency, with TRBV5-6, TRBV5-1 and TRBV20-1 among these.

The sequencing input was blood. These TCRs come from a girl aged 5-17 years with multiple sclerosis.

The J gene is TRBJ2-7, the V gene TRBV14; 9 bases line up with TRBD1. The CDR3 is 14 amino acids. Germline CDR1 reads SGHDN; CDR2 reads FVKESK. Unmatched junction bases numbered 6, after V lost 4 bases and J lost 5 bases. The CDR3 sequence: CASSPPGQGHEQYF. The CDR3 bases are TGTGCCAGCAGCCCCCCGGGACAGGGACACGAGCAGTACTTC. The full variable domain, rest sourced from reference TRBV14 and TRBJ2-7, is EAGVTQFPSHSVIEKGQTVTLRCDPISGHDNLYWYRRVMGKEIKFLLHFVKESKQDESGMPNNRFLAERTGGTYSTLKVQPAELEDSGVYFCASSPPGQGHEQYFGPGTRLTVT.

The chain is built from TRBV29-1 and TRBJ1-2, with TRBD1 matching over 9 bases. V trimming: 0 bases; J trimming: 3 bases; junction bases outside the gene matches: 8. The CDR3 contains 16 residues. Germline V gene data show CDR1 as SQVTM and CDR2 as ANQGSEA. DNA of the CDR3: TGCAGCGTTGAAGATTGGGGGACAGGGTTGGACTATGGCTACACCTTC. Translation: CSVEDWGTGLDYGYTF.

This clonotype was detected only a few times. This CDR3 is CASSAHRGWGNQPQHF. The CDR3, as DNA: TGTGCCAGCAGTGCTCACAGGGGCTGGGGCAATCAGCCCCAGCATTTT. This sequence joins TRBV12-3 or TRBV12-4 and TRBJ1-5; 7 positions match TRBD1. CDR3 length: 16 residues. Losses at the gene ends were 5 bases for V and 2 bases for J; bases not matched to a gene: 9.

Comment on this clonotype: At one of its ends the junction is not consistent with the germline gene, which may arise from a read error. The J gene is TRBJ2-1, the V gene TRBV5-1; TRBD2 is a possible D gene (5 bases). This CDR3 has 16 amino acids. Germline values: CDR1 SGHRS, CDR2 YFSETQ. The DNA of the CDR3 is TGCGCCAGCAGCTTGGCTACGTCGCGCCCGGGGAATGGGCAGTTCTTC. Translation: CASSLATSRPGNGQFF.

This clonotype showed up many times. The gene calls are TRBV3-1 and TRBJ2-1, with 12 bases that match TRBD2. After removal of 4 bases from V and 0 bases from J, the junction contained 7 bases not matched to a gene. Germline CDR1 and CDR2: LGHDT and YNNKEL (reference sequence). The CDR3 length is 18 residues. The CDR3 here is CASSPLTSGGISYNEQFF. The DNA of the CDR3 is TGTGCCAGCAGCCCCCTTACTAGCGGGGGGATCTCCTACAATGAGCAGTTCTTC.

The chain combines TRBV2 with TRBJ2-1; the D gene could be TRBD1 or TRBD2 (6 bases each). This CDR3 comprises 19 residues. V lost 6 bases and J 0 bases, leaving 24 bases between the germline ends. From germline, CDR1 is SNHLY and CDR2 FYNNEI. The DNA of the CDR3 is TGTGCCAGCAGCCGAGACGGTTGGTCGGCGGGACACTCCTACAATGAGCAGTTCTTC. It translates to CASSRDGWSAGHSYNEQFF.